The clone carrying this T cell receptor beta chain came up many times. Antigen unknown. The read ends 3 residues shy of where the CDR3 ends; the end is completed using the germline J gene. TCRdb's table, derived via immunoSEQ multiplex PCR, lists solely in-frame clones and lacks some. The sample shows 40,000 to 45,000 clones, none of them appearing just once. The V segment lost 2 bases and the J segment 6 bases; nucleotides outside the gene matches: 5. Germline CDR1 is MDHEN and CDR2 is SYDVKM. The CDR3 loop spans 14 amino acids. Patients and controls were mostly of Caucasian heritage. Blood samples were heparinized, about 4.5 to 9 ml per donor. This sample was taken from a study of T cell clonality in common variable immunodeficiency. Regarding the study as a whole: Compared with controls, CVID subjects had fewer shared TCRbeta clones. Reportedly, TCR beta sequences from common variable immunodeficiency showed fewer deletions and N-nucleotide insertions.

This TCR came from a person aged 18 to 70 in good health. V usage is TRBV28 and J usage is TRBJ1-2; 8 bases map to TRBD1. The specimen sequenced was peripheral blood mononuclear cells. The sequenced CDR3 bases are TGTGCCAGCAGTTTACGCACAGGGGGGAATGGC. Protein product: CASSLRTGGNG. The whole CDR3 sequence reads CASSLRTGGNGYTF.